These 15 T cell receptor beta chains were sequenced from one sample in a study of OX40 agonist ivuxolimab in advanced cancers. The repertoire was sequenced with immunoSEQ multiplex PCR; TCRdb's copy has only in-frame clones and lacks some. The repertoire consists of some 46,000 clones, with roughly nine tenths occurring once and the leading ten covering around 15%. The source was CD4+ or CD8+ T cells sorted from blood, collected in a trial of the OX40 agonist ivuxolimab. These receptors all come from an adult with an advanced solid tumor such as melanoma, head and neck, liver or kidney cancer.

J is TRBJ1-1 and V is TRBV29-1; D uncertain. CDR3 size: 12 residues. The germline V and J ends were trimmed by 4 bases and 4 bases, with 10 bases remaining between them. In germline, CDR1 is SQVTM, CDR2 ANQGSEA. This chain's CDR3 is CSVAEHGTEAFF. CDR3 sequence (DNA): TGCAGCGTTGCAGAGCATGGCACTGAAGCTTTCTTT.

This chain uses TRBV5-8 with TRBJ2-3, with D possibly being TRBD1 (7 bases). The CDR3 loop spans 15 amino acids. The ends were cut back, 6 bases at V and 2 bases at J, with 16 bases in the middle. Germline V gene lookup returns CDR1 SGHTS and CDR2 YDEGEE. The CDR3 here is CASTIRGANTDTQYF. As DNA, the CDR3 is TGTGCCAGCACCATCAGGGGGGCCAACACAGATACGCAGTATTTT.

This chain connects TRBV27 to TRBJ1-6, with D unclear. The CDR3 runs to 17 residues. Trimming took 5 bases from V and 6 from J, leaving 20 bases between them. Germline-derived CDR1 and CDR2 are MNHEY and SMNVEV (reference sequence). CDR3 in amino acids: CASSRESVAGFNSPLHF. The CDR3 DNA follows: TGTGCCAGCAGTCGGGAATCGGTGGCAGGCTTTAATTCACCCCTCCACTTT.

This chain's CDR3 is CASSMGTASYNEQFF. DNA for the CDR3: TGTGCCAGCAGTATGGGGACGGCCTCCTACAATGAGCAGTTCTTC. This rearrangement joins TRBV6-4 to TRBJ2-1; D could derive from TRBD1 or TRBD2 (5 bases each). The CDR3 totals 15 residues. Between the trimmed V and J ends, which lost 5 bases and 0 bases, there was a span of 11 bases. CDR1 and CDR2 from the germline V gene are MRHNA and SNTAGT.

The rearrangement joins TRBV2 to TRBJ1-5; D is unresolved. The ends were cut back, 5 bases at V and 4 bases at J, with 15 bases in the middle. The length of the CDR3 is 15 residues. CDR1 is SNHLY and CDR2 is FYNNEI in the germline V gene. In nucleotides, the CDR3 is TGTGCCAGCAGTACCTTGAAGTCGGGAAATCAGCCCCAGCATTTT. Its protein product is CASSTLKSGNQPQHF. The whole variable domain, remainder taken from reference TRBV2 and TRBJ1-5, is EPEVTQTPSHQVTQMGQEVILRCVPISNHLYFYWYRQILGQKVEFLVSFYNNEISEKSEIFDDQFSVERPDGSNFTLKIRSTKLEDSAMYFCASSTLKSGNQPQHFGDGTRLSIL.

V usage is TRBV5-4 and J usage is TRBJ1-2; TRBD1 is a possible D gene (5 bases). Germline V gene sequence: CDR1 SGHNT, CDR2 YYREEE (reference sequence). The CDR3 runs to 12 residues. V lost 1 base, J lost 8 bases, and 9 bases lay in between. CDR3 nucleotide sequence: TGTGCCAGCAGCTTGACGGGGGGAGGCTACACCTTC. It encodes CASSLTGGGYTF.

The J gene is TRBJ2-3, the V gene TRBV7-6; D might be TRBD2 (6 bases). The ends were cut back, 5 bases at V and 4 bases at J, with 13 bases in the middle. CDR1 is SGHVS, CDR2 FNYEAQ, per germline. The CDR3 length is 14 residues. CDR3 in amino acids: CASSPGAESDTQYF. The CDR3 bases are TGTGCCAGCAGCCCGGGAGCGGAGTCAGATACGCAGTATTTT.

The count of this clone is one. The chain is built from TRBV5-5 and TRBJ1-2; no clear D. The CDR3 totals 11 residues. V was trimmed by 5 bases and J by 7 bases, leaving 9 bases between them. In germline, CDR1 is SGHKS, CDR2 YYEKEE (reference sequence). The DNA of the CDR3 is TGTGCCAGCAGTTCCGACACTGGCTACACCTTC. Amino acid sequence: CASSSDTGYTF.

V is TRBV28 and J is TRBJ2-2, with D perhaps assigned TRBD1 or TRBD2 (5 bases each). The CDR3 has 13 amino acids. Germline lookup yields CDR1 MDHEN and CDR2 SYDVKM. The V end lost 8 bases, the J end lost 11 bases, and 18 bases lay between the germline ends. The CDR3 DNA sequence: TGTGCCAGCGCGAGACAGTTCCGGGGCGAGCTGTTTTTT. Protein: CASARQFRGELFF.

This chain links TRBV5-6 with TRBJ2-1; 9 bases match TRBD1. J lost 3 bases, V lost 2 bases, and 3 bases had no gene match. The CDR3 is made up of 15 amino acids. Germline V gives CDR1 SGHDT, CDR2 YYEEEE. Here the CDR3 reads CASSFRDRVYNEQFF. In DNA, the CDR3 is TGTGCCAGCAGCTTCCGGGACAGGGTCTACAATGAGCAGTTCTTC.

This clone was observed a handful of times. V and J are TRBV29-1 and TRBJ1-2; D uncertain. Germline values: CDR1 SQVTM, CDR2 ANQGSEA. CDR3 length: 10 residues. V lost 4 bases and J 6 bases, leaving 6 bases between the germline ends. The CDR3 region has the DNA TGCAGCGTTGCACAGCATGGCTACACCTTC. Translating it yields CSVAQHGYTF.

The J gene is TRBJ2-5, the V gene TRBV18; D perhaps matches TRBD1 (5 bases). The CDR3 totals 12 residues. Germline V gene sequence: CDR1 KGHSH, CDR2 LQKENI. The V gene lost 4 bases and the J gene lost 9 bases, with 12 bases spanning the gap. The CDR3: CASSRPQGPQYF. In DNA form, the CDR3 reads TGTGCCAGCTCACGCCCGCAGGGTCCCCAGTACTTC.

This rearrangement joins TRBV5-4 to TRBJ2-5; 7 bases agree with TRBD1. The ends lost 3 bases at V and 2 bases at J; junction bases unmatched: 4. This CDR3 spans 14 amino acids. Per the germline V gene, CDR1 is SGHNT and CDR2 is YYREEE (reference sequence). As DNA, the CDR3 is TGTGCCAGCAGCTCGGACAGGCTACAAGAGACCCAGTACTTC. Translated: CASSSDRLQETQYF.

The rearrangement uses TRBV13 and TRBJ2-3; D remains ambiguous. The V and J ends lost 4 bases and 1 base respectively, with 6 bases between them. The CDR3 spans 13 residues. Germline V gene data show CDR1 as PRHDT and CDR2 as FYEKMQ (reference sequence). CDR3 in amino acids: CASSWVGTDTQYF. Written as DNA, the CDR3 is TGTGCCAGCAGCTGGGTGGGCACAGATACGCAGTATTTT. Full variable domain (remainder filled in from reference TRBV13 and TRBJ2-3): AAGVIQSPRHLIKEKRETATLKCYPIPRHDTVYWYQQGPGQDPQFLISFYEKMQSDKGSIPDRFSAQQFSDYHSELNMSSLELGDSALYFCASSWVGTDTQYFGPGTRLTVL.

The V and J genes are TRBV11-1 and TRBJ2-3; 7 nucleotides match TRBD2. The CDR3 loop spans 14 amino acids. From germline, CDR1 is SGHAT and CDR2 FQDESV (reference sequence). Trimming at V came to 3 bases and at J to 0 bases, leaving 0 bases not matched to a gene. The CDR3 sequence is CASSFGGSTDTQYF. CDR3 bases: TGTGCCAGCAGCTTCGGGGGGAGCACAGATACGCAGTATTTT.